The 22 T cell receptor beta chains given below trace back to one sample, sequenced in a study of graft-versus-host responses after intestinal transplantation. Repertoires were generated with immunoSEQ multiplex PCR, while TCRdb's copy carries only in-frame clones and drops some. The sample yields around 26,000 clones, approximately 95% seen once. The source was PBMCs, collected 156 days after intestinal transplant. Receptors originate from a human patient who received an intestinal transplant, so some T cells may come from the graft donor.

V is TRBV29-1 and J is TRBJ2-3, with 7 bases that match TRBD1. The germline V gene encodes CDR1 SQVTM and CDR2 ANQGSEA. The ends lost 7 bases at V and 2 bases at J; junction bases unmatched: 6. The CDR3 consists of 13 residues. CDR3 nucleotides: TGCAGCGGTCGGGACAGCCACACAGATACGCAGTATTTT. Protein: CSGRDSHTDTQYF.

The rearrangement joins TRBV6-5 to TRBJ1-1; D remains ambiguous. V gave up 2 bases and J gave up 2 bases, with 9 bases separating them. The CDR3 runs 14 residues. Looked up from germline, CDR1 is MNHEY and CDR2 is SVGAGI. The CDR3 bases are TGTGCCAGCAGTTACGTCGGTGGCAACACTGAAGCTTTCTTT. This translates into CASSYVGGNTEAFF.

J is TRBJ2-1 and V is TRBV9; the D is unclear. CDR3 length: 11 amino acids. Trimming removed 1 base at V and 8 bases at J, with 4 bases between. Germline-derived CDR1 and CDR2 are SGDLS and YYNGEE. The CDR3: CASSVTDEQFF. In nucleotides, the CDR3 is TGTGCCAGCAGCGTAACGGATGAGCAGTTCTTC.

The V call is TRBV30, the J call TRBJ2-6, with D possibly TRBD1 on 6 matching bases. This CDR3 region has 18 residues. V was shortened by 3 bases and J by 2 bases, with 20 bases between the two germline ends. CDR1 and CDR2 (germline): GTSNPN, SVGIG (reference sequence). CDR3 residues: CAWSTTTAGAPGANVLTF. CDR3 in DNA: TGTGCCTGGAGCACGACGACAGCAGGGGCCCCTGGGGCCAACGTCCTGACTTTC.

The J gene is TRBJ2-7, the V gene TRBV4-1; a possible D gene is TRBD1 (6 bases). The CDR3 has 16 amino acids. V lost 0 bases and J lost 0, with 12 bases in between. From germline, CDR1 is MGHRA and CDR2 YSYEKL. CDR3: CASSQDDRSHSYEQYF. The CDR3 DNA sequence: TGCGCCAGCAGCCAAGATGACAGGTCCCACTCCTACGAGCAGTACTTC.

The genes are TRBV11-2 and TRBJ2-1; D might be TRBD2 (5 bases). This CDR3 spans 15 amino acids. V was cut by 5 bases and J by 5 bases, with 16 bases left in between. Germline CDR1 reads SGHAT; CDR2 reads FQNNGV. CDR3 DNA sequence: TGTGCCAGCAGCGGGAGCGGAACAGAAAACAATGAGCAGTTCTTC. Amino acids: CASSGSGTENNEQFF.

The chain recombines TRBV4-3 with TRBJ2-6, with D uncertain. Trimming cost V 1 base and J 4 bases, with 11 bases left between them. CDR1 is LGHNA, CDR2 YSLEER, per germline. This CDR3 spans 16 amino acids. The CDR3 DNA is TGCGCCAGCAGCCAAGGTCAAGGGTCAGGGGCCAACGTCCTGACTTTC. This translates into CASSQGQGSGANVLTF.

The chain has TRBV7-3 and TRBJ2-3; 12 bases match TRBD1. CDR1 and CDR2 from the germline V gene are SGHTA and FQGTGA. The CDR3 consists of 17 residues. V shed 1 base, J shed 0 bases, and the junction held 2 bases outside the gene matches. CDR3 protein: CASSLKGQGASTDTQYF. The CDR3 DNA is TGTGCCAGCAGCTTAAAGGGACAGGGGGCCAGCACAGATACGCAGTATTTT.

The genes are TRBV6-6 and TRBJ2-3; D is undetermined. The CDR3 spans 13 residues. The germline V and J ends were trimmed by 2 bases and 2 bases, with 5 bases remaining between them. Germline V gives CDR1 MNHNY, CDR2 SVGAGI (reference sequence). CDR3 loop: CASSYDTTDTQYF. CDR3 DNA: TGTGCCAGCAGTTACGACACCACAGATACGCAGTATTTT.

The genes are TRBV10-3 and TRBJ2-1; 11 bases are shared with TRBD2. V lost 6 bases and J lost 5; bases outside the gene matches: 3. This CDR3 has 14 residues. Germline CDR1 is ENHRY and CDR2 is SYGVKD. CDR3 nucleotide sequence: TGTGCCATCAGGACTAGCGGGGTAAACAATGAGCAGTTCTTC. The encoded protein is CAIRTSGVNNEQFF.

V gene TRBV5-1 combines with J gene TRBJ2-5; TRBD1 agrees at 9 bases. The germline gives CDR1 SGHRS, CDR2 YFSETQ. The V gene end was trimmed by 4 bases and the J gene end by 2 bases; junction bases not matched to a gene: 9. The CDR3 sequence is 16 residues long. The DNA for the CDR3 is TGCGCCAGCAGCGTCGTTGGGGACAGGGATCAAGAGACCCAGTACTTC. Translation: CASSVVGDRDQETQYF.

The chain has TRBV27 and TRBJ1-2; TRBD1 is a possible D gene (5 bases). The CDR3 covers 15 residues. V lost 0 bases and J 2 bases, leaving 10 bases between the germline ends. Looked up from germline, CDR1 is MNHEY and CDR2 is SMNVEV (reference sequence). DNA of the CDR3: TGTGCCAGCAGTTTATCAGGGGACCTCAACTATGGCTACACCTTC. This gives the protein CASSLSGDLNYGYTF.

The J gene is TRBJ2-7, the V gene TRBV2; D may correspond to TRBD1 or TRBD2 (5 bases each). CDR1 SNHLY and CDR2 FYNNEI come from the germline V gene. This CDR3 has 16 amino acids. V was clipped by 8 bases and J by 5 bases, with 25 bases between them. CDR3 sequence reads: CASRITYRDVRNEQYF. The DNA of the CDR3 is TGTGCCAGCCGAATTACCTACCGGGACGTAAGGAACGAGCAGTACTTC.

In this sample, this clone turned up once. The chain has TRBV12-5 and TRBJ1-2; no definite D call. This CDR3 has 20 residues. Germline-derived CDR1 and CDR2 are LGHNT and FRNRAP. Trimming removed 0 bases at V and 2 bases at J, with 25 bases between. CDR3 coding DNA: TGTGCTAGTGGTTTGGTCCTGGGCCGGACTGCCTTCATATGGAACTATGGCTACACCTTC. This gives the protein CASGLVLGRTAFIWNYGYTF. Variable domain in full (rest from reference TRBV12-5 and TRBJ1-2): DARVTQTPRHKVTEMGQEVTMRCQPILGHNTVFWYRQTMMQGLELLAYFRNRAPLDDSGMPKDRFSAEMPDATLATLKIQPSEPRDSAVYFCASGLVLGRTAFIWNYGYTFGSGTRLTVV.

V usage is TRBV6-5 and J usage is TRBJ1-1; D is ambiguous. Deletions cut 6 bases from V and 1 base from J, with 3 bases between. The CDR3 length is 11 residues. Germline-derived CDR1 and CDR2 are MNHEY and SVGAGI. The CDR3, as DNA: TGTGCCAGCAGAGGGAACACTGAAGCTTTCTTT. It codes for CASRGNTEAFF.

The chain uses TRBV9 and TRBJ2-2; no clear D gene. This CDR3 has 13 residues. V shed 4 bases and J shed 0 bases, with 4 bases lying between them. CDR1 is SGDLS, CDR2 YYNGEE, per germline. DNA for the CDR3: TGTGCCAGCAGCCGATCGAACACCGGGGAGCTGTTTTTT. Protein product: CASSRSNTGELFF.

The gene calls are TRBV11-2 and TRBJ1-5; D is unresolved. This CDR3 has 13 amino acids. Germline CDR1 SGHAT, CDR2 FQNNGV. Trimming pared 1 base from V and 4 bases from J, leaving 5 bases between. The CDR3 loop reads CASSLGFNQPQHF. The CDR3 DNA reads as TGTGCCAGCAGCTTAGGCTTTAATCAGCCCCAGCATTTT.

DNA for the CDR3: TGCGCCAGCAGCTTAGGCCTCATGACTGGCTACACCTTC. This gives the protein CASSLGLMTGYTF. The chain employs TRBV5-1 and TRBJ1-2; D is undetermined. The germline V gene encodes CDR1 SGHRS and CDR2 YFSETQ. This CDR3 region has 13 residues. V was shortened by 2 bases and J by 7 bases, with 12 bases between the two germline ends.

The J gene is TRBJ2-3, the V gene TRBV5-4; no clear D gene. There are 12 residues in the CDR3. V lost 0 bases and J 6 bases, leaving 5 bases between the germline ends. Per germline, CDR1 SGHNT and CDR2 YYREEE (reference sequence). The CDR3 reads CASSLAADTQYF. The CDR3 coding sequence is TGTGCCAGCAGCTTGGCGGCGGATACGCAGTATTTT.

For the CDR3, the DNA is TGCGCCAGCAGCGGGGGACTAGTGGCAGATACGCAGTATTTT. Translating gives CASSGGLVADTQYF. This chain uses TRBV5-1 with TRBJ2-3; 8 bases are a match to TRBD2. The germline gives CDR1 SGHRS, CDR2 YFSETQ. The CDR3 has 14 amino acids. J gave up 4 bases and V 4 bases, and 5 bases lay outside the gene matches.

This sequence joins TRBV19 and TRBJ2-1; tentatively, D is TRBD1 (5 bases). The CDR3 extends over 13 amino acids. V lost 9 bases and J lost 8, with 17 bases in between. The germline CDR1 and CDR2 sequences are LNHDA and SQIVND (reference sequence). The CDR3 region is CASRVSGHHEQFF. Here the CDR3 DNA reads TGTGCCAGCAGGGTATCAGGGCATCATGAGCAGTTCTTC.

The rearrangement links TRBV27 to TRBJ2-1; 7 bases are shared with TRBD2. With 2 bases clipped from V and 4 bases from J, the junction kept 2 bases outside the gene matches. CDR1 and CDR2 from the germline V gene are MNHEY and SMNVEV (reference sequence). The CDR3 sequence is 14 residues long. DNA for the CDR3: TGTGCCAGCAGTTTAGGGGGGGGGTACAATGAGCAGTTCTTC. Translated: CASSLGGGYNEQFF.